Listed here are 23 T cell receptor beta chains from one sample, sequenced in a study of T-cell memory formation after mild COVID-19. MiXCR, applied by TCRdb to the 5' RACE reads, yields one record per CDR3 protein. Of roughly 250,000 distinct CDR3 sequences detected, roughly 17% appear once; the ten largest clones hold roughly 3.6%. What was sequenced was PBMCs or a T cell subset sorted from them (not recorded which). Receptors originate from a man between 18 and 35 years old who had mild COVID-19 (a few samples of this study predate the infection). Cell type and time point are not known.

The chain carries TRBV7-3 and TRBJ1-1; a possible D gene is TRBD1 (6 bases). The V end lost 5 bases, the J end lost 3 bases, and 13 bases lay between the germline ends. CDR1 and CDR2 (germline): SGHTA, FQGTGA. The CDR3 is 14 amino acids. Here the CDR3 DNA reads TGTGCCAGCAGCCTCAATACAGGGTACACTGAAGCTTTCTTT. Its translation is CASSLNTGYTEAFF.

This clonotype was recorded a few times. The rearrangement joins TRBV4-3 to TRBJ2-3, with 13 bases fitting TRBD2. The J segment lost 2 bases and the V segment lost 3 bases, leaving 2 bases of the junction unmatched. This CDR3 region has 16 residues. The germline CDR1 and CDR2 sequences are LGHNA and YSLEER. CDR3 sequence: CASSQGTSGATDTQYF. CDR3 nucleotide sequence: TGCGCCAGCAGCCAGGGGACTAGCGGGGCCACAGATACGCAGTATTTT.

This clonotype was observed many times. This rearrangement joins TRBV5-1 to TRBJ2-3; 12 bases are a match to TRBD2. The CDR3 is made up of 14 amino acids. The trim removed 4 bases at V and 4 bases at J, leaving 1 base unmatched. The germline V gene has CDR1 SGHRS and CDR2 YFSETQ. The CDR3 DNA reads as TGCGCCAGCAGCCGACTAGCGGGGGCAGATACGCAGTATTTT. Translation gives CASSRLAGADTQYF.

Many counts were recorded for this clonotype. J is TRBJ2-3 and V is TRBV10-3; possible D gene TRBD1, 6 bases. V gave up 11 bases and J gave up 1 base, with 13 bases separating them. CDR1 is ENHRY, CDR2 SYGVKD, per germline. The CDR3 length is 13 residues. CDR3: CAVRDTGTDTQYF. The CDR3 bases are TGTGCCGTTAGGGACACAGGCACAGATACGCAGTATTTT.

This clonotype has more than one count but fewer than ten. The chain couples TRBV5-1 to TRBJ2-7, with D possibly matching TRBD1 (6 bases). CDR3 length: 13 residues. Trimming took 2 bases from V and 6 from J, leaving 12 bases between them. From germline, CDR1 is SGHRS and CDR2 YFSETQ. The CDR3 region is CASSLGSGAEQYF. The CDR3, as DNA: TGCGCCAGCAGCTTAGGCTCAGGGGCCGAGCAGTACTTC.

CDR3 loop: CSVALRQGWETQYF. CDR3 bases: TGCAGCGTTGCTTTACGGCAGGGCTGGGAGACCCAGTACTTC. The J gene is TRBJ2-5, the V gene TRBV29-1, with a possible D match to TRBD1 (5 bases). CDR3 size: 14 residues. V was trimmed by 4 bases and J by 5 bases, leaving 17 bases between them. The germline gives CDR1 SQVTM, CDR2 ANQGSEA.

This clonotype was counted only a few times. The chain couples TRBV7-9 to TRBJ2-3, with 10 positions matching TRBD1. The CDR3 length is 15 residues. Germline V lookup: CDR1 SEHNR, CDR2 FQNEAQ (reference sequence). Unmatched junction bases numbered 9, after V lost 5 bases and J lost 7 bases. CDR3 nucleotides: TGTGCCAGCAGCCATGGGACAGGGGCCACGAATACGCAGTATTTT. It specifies CASSHGTGATNTQYF.

The sample holds a few counts of this clonotype. The J gene is TRBJ1-4, the V gene TRBV5-4; D is unresolved. The CDR3 runs to 13 residues. Germline V lookup: CDR1 SGHNT, CDR2 YYREEE (reference sequence). The V gene lost 3 bases and the J gene lost 5 bases, with 8 bases spanning the gap. Here the CDR3 reads CASSYRQNEKLFF. The CDR3, as DNA: TGTGCCAGCAGCTATCGACAAAATGAAAAACTGTTTTTT.

This clonotype was detected a few times. The V and J genes are TRBV24-1 and TRBJ2-5; D perhaps matches TRBD2 (6 bases). The V gene's germline CDR1 is KGHDR and CDR2 SFDVKD. The CDR3 has 16 amino acids. V was clipped by 0 bases and J by 2 bases, with 12 bases between them. CDR3 residues: CATSDLGAGLQETQYF. CDR3 DNA: TGTGCCACCAGTGATTTGGGGGCGGGACTTCAAGAGACCCAGTACTTC.

The chain employs TRBV4-3 and TRBJ2-5; D might be TRBD1 (6 bases). The CDR3 contains 14 residues. Germline CDR1 LGHNA, CDR2 YSLEER. Trimming removed 0 bases at V and 4 bases at J, with 9 bases between. The CDR3 loop is CASSQEARGETQYF. The CDR3 DNA sequence: TGCGCCAGCAGCCAAGAAGCCAGGGGAGAGACCCAGTACTTC.

This clonotype was detected only a few times. V and J are TRBV10-3 and TRBJ2-5, with D possibly TRBD1 on 7 matching bases. The germline V gene encodes CDR1 ENHRY and CDR2 SYGVKD. The CDR3 consists of 14 residues. Trimming removed 10 bases from V and 9 bases from J, with 24 bases in between. The CDR3 DNA is TGTGCCACCCAAGCAGGGGGAGCGCCGGGGGCCCAGTACTTC. Encoded protein: CATQAGGAPGAQYF.

This clonotype was observed a handful of times. The chain is built from TRBV5-1 and TRBJ1-3; TRBD1 agrees at 8 bases. J lost 0 bases, V lost 4 bases, and 9 bases had no gene match. Germline CDR1 SGHRS, CDR2 YFSETQ. This CDR3 has 17 residues. Written as DNA, the CDR3 is TGCGCCAGCAGCGTGGGGACAGGTACTCTCTCTGGAAACACCATATATTTT. The encoded protein is CASSVGTGTLSGNTIYF.

This clonotype was observed at least ten times. The chain is built from TRBV5-1 and TRBJ2-5; D uncertain. Germline V lookup: CDR1 SGHRS, CDR2 YFSETQ. V was clipped by 0 bases and J by 1 base, with 10 bases between them. The CDR3 runs to 15 residues. The CDR3 region is CASSLVAGSQETQYF. Written as DNA, the CDR3 is TGCGCCAGCAGCTTGGTGGCAGGAAGCCAAGAGACCCAGTACTTC.

This clonotype occurred many times. This chain connects TRBV29-1 to TRBJ2-7, with D perhaps TRBD1 (5 bases). The CDR3 covers 14 residues. The germline V gene has CDR1 SQVTM and CDR2 ANQGSEA. The V end lost 7 bases, the J end lost 0 bases, and 16 bases lay between the germline ends. CDR3 residues: CSATGKASSYEQYF. The CDR3, as DNA: TGCAGCGCCACAGGCAAAGCATCCTCCTACGAGCAGTACTTC.

A few counts support this clonotype. The genes are TRBV3-1 and TRBJ2-2; 12 bases align to TRBD2. The V gene's germline CDR1 is LGHDT and CDR2 YNNKEL (reference sequence). The trim removed 8 bases at V and 6 bases at J, leaving 4 bases unmatched. There are 14 residues in the CDR3. CDR3 DNA sequence: TGTGCCAGCCTCCTAGCGGGGGGGCCCGGGGAGCTGTTTTTT. Translating gives CASLLAGGPGELFF.

This clonotype was picked up a small number of times. The V call is TRBV19, the J call TRBJ2-1; the match to TRBD2 covers 11 bases. Germline V gives CDR1 LNHDA, CDR2 SQIVND (reference sequence). V dropped 3 bases and J dropped 4; count of bases not matched to a gene: 8. CDR3 length: 17 amino acids. Here the CDR3 reads CASSMGTTSGGYNEQFF. In DNA form, the CDR3 reads TGTGCCAGTAGTATGGGTACAACTAGCGGGGGATACAATGAGCAGTTCTTC.

This clonotype has just a few counts. The CDR3 DNA reads as TGTGCCAGCAGCTTATTTCCTAGCGGGGTTACGAATGAGCAGTTCTTC. It encodes CASSLFPSGVTNEQFF. The genes are TRBV7-8 and TRBJ2-1; 9 bases fit TRBD2. V shed 2 bases, J shed 7 bases, and the junction held 9 bases outside the gene matches. The CDR3 is 16 amino acids. CDR1 SGHVS and CDR2 FQNEAQ come from the germline V gene.

This clonotype was recorded many times. This chain uses TRBV6-1 with TRBJ2-3; 11 nucleotides agree with TRBD2. The CDR3 consists of 15 residues. In germline, CDR1 is MNHNS, CDR2 SASEGT. Trimming at V came to 5 bases and at J to 2 bases, leaving 3 bases not matched to a gene. CDR3 loop: CASSLAGGPTDTQYF. The CDR3 coding sequence is TGTGCCAGCAGTTTAGCGGGGGGGCCCACAGATACGCAGTATTTT.

The rearrangement joins TRBV28 to TRBJ2-3, with no clear D. This CDR3 comprises 17 residues. With 5 bases removed from V and 0 bases from J, the gap between germline ends came to 18 bases. From germline, CDR1 is MDHEN and CDR2 SYDVKM. The DNA of the CDR3 is TGTGCCAGCAGTCGCGTGGGGTATGGCCCTAGCACAGATACGCAGTATTTT. Its protein product is CASSRVGYGPSTDTQYF.

The V call is TRBV10-3, the J call TRBJ2-3; weak D call: TRBD1 (5 bases). The germline V gene encodes CDR1 ENHRY and CDR2 SYGVKD. The CDR3 spans 13 residues. Trimming left V 10 bases short and J 2 bases short, with 13 bases between. The chain's CDR3 is CATRVGATDTQYF. In nucleotides, the CDR3 is TGTGCCACCAGGGTTGGGGCCACAGATACGCAGTATTTT.

This clonotype was observed many times. This sequence joins TRBV7-9 and TRBJ1-1; 8 bases are shared with TRBD1. J lost 1 base, V lost 2 bases, and 3 bases had no gene match. The CDR3 runs 15 residues. CDR1 SEHNR and CDR2 FQNEAQ come from the germline V gene (reference sequence). The CDR3 loop reads CASSLRGQGNTEAFF. CDR3 DNA: TGTGCCAGCAGCTTACGAGGACAGGGGAACACTGAAGCTTTCTTT.

V usage is TRBV4-2 and J usage is TRBJ1-2, with a weak D call TRBD1 (5 bases). The germline V gene encodes CDR1 LGHNA and CDR2 YNFKEQ. The CDR3 runs to 14 residues. V lost 0 bases to trimming and J lost 5 bases, with 10 bases between them. DNA for the CDR3: TGTGCCAGCAGCCAAGATGGGACGGCTTATGGCTACACCTTC. As protein: CASSQDGTAYGYTF.

The chain is built from TRBV4-3 and TRBJ2-5; D is perhaps TRBD1 (5 bases). V gave up 2 bases and J gave up 1 base, with 8 bases separating them. The length of the CDR3 is 14 residues. Germline assignment: CDR1 LGHNA and CDR2 YSLEER. CDR3 residues: CASSQQQGQETQYF. The CDR3 bases are TGCGCCAGCAGCCAACAGCAGGGCCAAGAGACCCAGTACTTC.